A selection of T cell receptor beta chains follows, all from one sample in a study of blood T cells in healthy people across ages. TCRdb called the 5' RACE reads again in MiXCR, with one record for every CDR3 protein. There are more than 1,400,000 distinct CDR3 sequences in the sample; around 42% occur only once, and roughly 7.7% lies in the top ten. Sequencing was done on a sample of blood. The source of these receptors is a woman aged 18-35 years in good health. CDR3s include the opening cysteine and the closing phenylalanine or tryptophan. Fields, in order: CDR3 protein, CDR3 DNA, clone size, V gene, D gene, J gene. D genes are given only for firm matches. The size of a clone is reported for some rows only, either as once, few or many, or as a class for expanded clones.

cdr3_aa: CASSQGQAGSYEQYF
cdr3_nt: TGTGCCAGCAGCCAAGGGCAGGCTGGGTCCTACGAGCAGTACTTC
clone_size: NA
v_call: TRBV3-1
d_call: NA
j_call: TRBJ2-7

cdr3_aa: CASSYSTTASEGYTF
cdr3_nt: TGTGCCAGCAGTTACTCAACGACGGCCTCGGAAGGCTACACCTTC
clone_size: NA
v_call: TRBV6-2/TRBV6-3
d_call: NA
j_call: TRBJ1-2

cdr3_aa: CASSSATGTGAYTF
cdr3_nt: TGTGCCAGCTCATCCGCCACCGGGACAGGGGCCTACACCTTC
clone_size: NA
v_call: TRBV7-3
d_call: TRBD1
j_call: TRBJ1-2

cdr3_aa: CASSPRTVSSGANVLTF
cdr3_nt: TGTGCCAGCAGTCCCCGGACTGTGAGCTCTGGGGCCAACGTCCTGACTTTC
clone_size: NA
v_call: TRBV6-1
d_call: NA
j_call: TRBJ2-6

cdr3_aa: CASSQTDRGYGYTF
cdr3_nt: TGTGCCAGCAGTCAGACGGACAGGGGGTATGGCTACACCTTC
clone_size: many
v_call: TRBV12-3/TRBV12-4
d_call: TRBD1
j_call: TRBJ1-2

cdr3_aa: CASSLERQGANEQFF
cdr3_nt: TGCGCCAGCAGCTTGGAACGGCAGGGGGCGAATGAGCAGTTCTTC
clone_size: few
v_call: TRBV5-1
d_call: TRBD1
j_call: TRBJ2-1

cdr3_aa: CASSLALGWAASPYNEQFF
cdr3_nt: TGCGCCAGCAGCTTGGCCCTCGGGTGGGCCGCCTCACCCTACAATGAGCAGTTCTTC
clone_size: NA
v_call: TRBV5-1
d_call: NA
j_call: TRBJ2-1

cdr3_aa: CSTGITNEKLFF
cdr3_nt: TGCAGCACAGGCATAACTAATGAAAAACTGTTTTTT
clone_size: NA
v_call: TRBV20-1
d_call: NA
j_call: TRBJ1-4

cdr3_aa: CATSRDSQGAMNTEAFF
cdr3_nt: TGTGCCACCAGCAGAGATAGCCAGGGGGCGATGAACACTGAAGCTTTCTTT
clone_size: once
v_call: TRBV15
d_call: TRBD1
j_call: TRBJ1-1

cdr3_aa: CAISEAGGNSPLHF
cdr3_nt: TGTGCCATCAGTGAGGCAGGGGGTAATTCACCCCTCCACTTT
clone_size: NA
v_call: TRBV10-3
d_call: TRBD1
j_call: TRBJ1-6

cdr3_aa: CASSLAGTAGTQYF
cdr3_nt: TGTGCCAGCAGCTTGGCCGGGACCGCGGGGACGCAGTATTTT
clone_size: NA
v_call: TRBV5-6
d_call: NA
j_call: TRBJ2-3

cdr3_aa: CASSHKMSTVIYEQYF
cdr3_nt: TGTGCCAGCAGCCATAAAATGTCGACAGTCATCTACGAGCAGTACTTC
clone_size: NA
v_call: TRBV7-2
d_call: NA
j_call: TRBJ2-7

cdr3_aa: CASSPTGFVDTQYF
cdr3_nt: TGTGCCAGCAGCCCTACAGGGTTCGTGGATACGCAGTATTTT
clone_size: NA
v_call: TRBV5-4
d_call: NA
j_call: TRBJ2-3

cdr3_aa: CASSSRHSLYGYTF
cdr3_nt: TGTGCCAGCAGTTCCCGTCACAGCCTCTATGGCTACACCTTC
clone_size: NA
v_call: TRBV28
d_call: NA
j_call: TRBJ1-2

cdr3_aa: CSATDRAGNTIYF
cdr3_nt: TGCAGTGCCACCGACAGGGCTGGAAACACCATATATTTT
clone_size: few
v_call: TRBV20-1
d_call: TRBD1
j_call: TRBJ1-3

cdr3_aa: CASSLARGSTEAFF
cdr3_nt: TGTGCCAGCAGCTTAGCGAGGGGAAGCACTGAAGCTTTCTTT
clone_size: few
v_call: TRBV7-2
d_call: NA
j_call: TRBJ1-1

cdr3_aa: CASSIDWDRGIGNTEAFF
cdr3_nt: TGTGCCAGTAGTATAGACTGGGACAGGGGCATCGGTAACACTGAAGCTTTCTTT
clone_size: once
v_call: TRBV19
d_call: TRBD1
j_call: TRBJ1-1

cdr3_aa: CSAPEGQGVNEQFF
cdr3_nt: TGCAGTGCCCCTGAGGGACAGGGGGTGAATGAGCAGTTCTTC
clone_size: NA
v_call: TRBV20-1
d_call: TRBD1
j_call: TRBJ2-1

cdr3_aa: CSASPQRDRGFSGEQYF
cdr3_nt: TGCAGTGCTAGCCCCCAGCGGGACAGGGGGTTTTCGGGGGAGCAGTACTTC
clone_size: NA
v_call: TRBV20-1
d_call: TRBD1
j_call: TRBJ2-7

cdr3_aa: CASSDWEGGFTDTQYF
cdr3_nt: TGTGCCAGCAGTGACTGGGAGGGCGGTTTCACAGATACGCAGTATTTT
clone_size: NA
v_call: TRBV25-1
d_call: TRBD2
j_call: TRBJ2-3

cdr3_aa: CASGLAVTDTQYF
cdr3_nt: TGTGCCAGCGGGCTAGCGGTAACAGATACGCAGTATTTT
clone_size: NA
v_call: TRBV3-1
d_call: TRBD2
j_call: TRBJ2-3

cdr3_aa: CASSMADSPLHF
cdr3_nt: TGTGCCAGTAGTATGGCGGATTCACCCCTCCACTTT
clone_size: once
v_call: TRBV19
d_call: NA
j_call: TRBJ1-6

cdr3_aa: CASSQDLPGDTQYF
cdr3_nt: TGCGCCAGCAGCCAAGATCTTCCAGGAGATACGCAGTATTTT
clone_size: many
v_call: TRBV4-1
d_call: NA
j_call: TRBJ2-3

cdr3_aa: CSASGGLPSGYNEQFF
cdr3_nt: TGCAGTGCTAGTGGTGGGCTTCCCAGCGGCTACAATGAGCAGTTCTTC
clone_size: NA
v_call: TRBV20-1
d_call: NA
j_call: TRBJ2-1

cdr3_aa: CASSLRTSGDHSYNEQYF
cdr3_nt: TGTGCCAGCAGCTTGAGGACTAGCGGGGACCACTCCTACAATGAGCAGTACTTC
clone_size: NA
v_call: TRBV7-9
d_call: TRBD2
j_call: TRBJ2-7

cdr3_aa: CASRPMGDETQYF
cdr3_nt: TGTGCCAGCAGGCCGATGGGGGACGAGACCCAGTACTTC
clone_size: NA
v_call: TRBV12-3/TRBV12-4
d_call: NA
j_call: TRBJ2-5

cdr3_aa: CSASPGLNSPLHF
cdr3_nt: TGCAGTGCTAGCCCAGGGTTAAATTCACCCCTCCACTTT
clone_size: few
v_call: TRBV20-1
d_call: NA
j_call: TRBJ1-6

cdr3_aa: CASSLRASGGNTGELFF
cdr3_nt: TGCGCCAGCAGCCTAAGGGCTAGCGGGGGGAACACCGGGGAGCTGTTTTTT
clone_size: few
v_call: TRBV4-1
d_call: TRBD2
j_call: TRBJ2-2

cdr3_aa: CAISGTGGLEAFF
cdr3_nt: TGTGCCATCAGTGGCACAGGGGGCCTTGAAGCTTTCTTT
clone_size: NA
v_call: TRBV10-3
d_call: TRBD1
j_call: TRBJ1-1

cdr3_aa: CASSSGRKSGGYTF
cdr3_nt: TGTGCCAGCAGTTCTGGACGGAAATCGGGAGGCTACACCTTC
clone_size: NA
v_call: TRBV7-8
d_call: NA
j_call: TRBJ1-2

cdr3_aa: CASSPRTGEAFF
cdr3_nt: TGTGCCAGCAGCCCGCGGACGGGAGAAGCTTTCTTT
clone_size: few
v_call: TRBV12-3/TRBV12-4
d_call: NA
j_call: TRBJ1-1

cdr3_aa: CASLGGQPLMNTEAFF
cdr3_nt: TGTGCCAGCTTGGGGGGCCAACCCCTTATGAACACTGAAGCTTTCTTT
clone_size: few
v_call: TRBV12-3/TRBV12-4
d_call: NA
j_call: TRBJ1-1

cdr3_aa: CASSHSGGQETQYF
cdr3_nt: TGTGCCAGCAGCCATAGCGGGGGGCAAGAGACCCAGTACTTC
clone_size: few
v_call: TRBV7-9
d_call: TRBD2
j_call: TRBJ2-5